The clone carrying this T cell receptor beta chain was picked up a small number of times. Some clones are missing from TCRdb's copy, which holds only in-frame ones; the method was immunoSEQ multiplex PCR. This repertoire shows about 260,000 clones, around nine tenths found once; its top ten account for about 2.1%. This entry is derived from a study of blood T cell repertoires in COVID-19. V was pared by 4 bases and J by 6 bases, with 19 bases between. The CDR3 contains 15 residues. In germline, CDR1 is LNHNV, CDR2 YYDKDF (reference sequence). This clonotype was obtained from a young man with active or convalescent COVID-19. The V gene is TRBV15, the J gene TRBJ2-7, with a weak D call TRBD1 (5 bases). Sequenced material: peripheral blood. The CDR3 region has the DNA TGTGCCACCAGCACCGCTGGCCCAAGTAGGGGCGAGCAGTACTTC. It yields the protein CATSTAGPSRGEQYF.